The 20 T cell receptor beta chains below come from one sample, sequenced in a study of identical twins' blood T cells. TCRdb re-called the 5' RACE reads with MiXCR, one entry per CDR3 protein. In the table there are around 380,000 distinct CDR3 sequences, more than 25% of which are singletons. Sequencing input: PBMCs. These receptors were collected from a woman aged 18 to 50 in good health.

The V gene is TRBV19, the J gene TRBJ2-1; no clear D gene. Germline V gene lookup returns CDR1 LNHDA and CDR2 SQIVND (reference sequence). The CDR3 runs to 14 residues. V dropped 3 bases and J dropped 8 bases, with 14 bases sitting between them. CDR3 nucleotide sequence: TGTGCCAGTAGTATCGCTTTCTCGTTCGATGAGCAGTTCTTC. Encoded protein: CASSIAFSFDEQFF.

CDR3 residues: CASSSTGTGGSGELFF. CDR3 bases: TGTGCCAGCAGTTCAACCGGGACAGGGGGTTCCGGGGAGCTGTTTTTT. The chain joins TRBV5-5 to TRBJ2-2; TRBD1 aligns across 11 bases. Germline trimming cut 5 bases from V and 6 bases from J; bases unmatched to any gene: 9. CDR1 SGHKS and CDR2 YYEKEE come from the germline V gene (reference sequence). There are 16 residues in the CDR3.

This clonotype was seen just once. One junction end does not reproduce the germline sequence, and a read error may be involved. Here the CDR3 reads CAGGGWLINEQLF. The CDR3 nucleotides read TGTGCCGGGGGGGGGTGGTTGATCAATGAGCAGTTATTC. The chain uses TRBV2 and TRBJ2-1; 7 bases are a match to TRBD2. CDR1 is SNHLY, CDR2 FYNNEI, per germline. The CDR3 is 13 residues long.

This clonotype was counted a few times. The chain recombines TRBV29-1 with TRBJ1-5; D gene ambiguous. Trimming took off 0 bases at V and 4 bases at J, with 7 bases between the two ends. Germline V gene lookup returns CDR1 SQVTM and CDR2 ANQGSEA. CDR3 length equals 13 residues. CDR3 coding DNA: TGCAGCGTTGAAGAGAGCCCGAATCAGCCCCAGCATTTT. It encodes CSVEESPNQPQHF.

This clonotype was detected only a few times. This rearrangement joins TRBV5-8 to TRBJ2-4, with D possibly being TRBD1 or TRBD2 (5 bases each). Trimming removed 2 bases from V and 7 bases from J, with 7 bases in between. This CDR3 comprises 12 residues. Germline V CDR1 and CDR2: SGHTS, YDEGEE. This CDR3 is CASSLEGNIQYF. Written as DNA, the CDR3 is TGTGCCAGCAGCTTAGAGGGGAACATTCAGTACTTC.

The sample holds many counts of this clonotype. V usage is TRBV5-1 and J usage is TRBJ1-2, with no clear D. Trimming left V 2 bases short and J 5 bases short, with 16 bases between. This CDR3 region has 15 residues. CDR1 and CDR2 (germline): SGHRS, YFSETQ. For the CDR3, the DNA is TGCGCCAGCAGCTTATCAGGAGGATGGGTATATGGCTACACCTTC. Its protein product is CASSLSGGWVYGYTF.

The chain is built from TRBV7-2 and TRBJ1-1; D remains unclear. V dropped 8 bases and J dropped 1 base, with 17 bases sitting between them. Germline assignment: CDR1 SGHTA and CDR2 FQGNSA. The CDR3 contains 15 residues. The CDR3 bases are TGTGCCAGCTTCGTGTTGCTCGGCTCGAACACTGAAGCTTTCTTT. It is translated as CASFVLLGSNTEAFF.

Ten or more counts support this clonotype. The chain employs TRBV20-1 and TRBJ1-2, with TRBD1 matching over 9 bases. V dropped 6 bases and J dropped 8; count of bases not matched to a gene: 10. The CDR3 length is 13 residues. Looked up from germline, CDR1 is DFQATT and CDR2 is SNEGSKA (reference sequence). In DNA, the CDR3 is TGCAGTGCCATCGGACAGGGGTTCGGCGGCTACACCTTC. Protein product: CSAIGQGFGGYTF.

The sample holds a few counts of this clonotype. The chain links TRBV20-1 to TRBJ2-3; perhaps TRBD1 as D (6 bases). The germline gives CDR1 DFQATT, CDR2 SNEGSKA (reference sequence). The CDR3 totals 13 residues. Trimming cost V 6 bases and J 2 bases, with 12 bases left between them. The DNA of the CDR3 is TGCAGTGCACAGCCGGGACACACAGATACGCAGTATTTT. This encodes CSAQPGHTDTQYF.

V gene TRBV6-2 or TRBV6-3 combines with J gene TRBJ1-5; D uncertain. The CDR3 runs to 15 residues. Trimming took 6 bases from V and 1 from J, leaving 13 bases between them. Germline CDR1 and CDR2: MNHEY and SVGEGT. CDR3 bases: TGTGCCAGCAGGAACCACAGAGAGAGCAATCAGCCCCAGCATTTT. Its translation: CASRNHRESNQPQHF.

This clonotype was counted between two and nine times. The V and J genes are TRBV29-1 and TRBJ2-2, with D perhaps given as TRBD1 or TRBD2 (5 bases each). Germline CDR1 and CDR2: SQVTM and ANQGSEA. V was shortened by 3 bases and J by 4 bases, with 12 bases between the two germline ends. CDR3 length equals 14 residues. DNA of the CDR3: TGCAGCGTTGATATGGGGGACCGCACCGGGGAGCTGTTTTTT. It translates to CSVDMGDRTGELFF.

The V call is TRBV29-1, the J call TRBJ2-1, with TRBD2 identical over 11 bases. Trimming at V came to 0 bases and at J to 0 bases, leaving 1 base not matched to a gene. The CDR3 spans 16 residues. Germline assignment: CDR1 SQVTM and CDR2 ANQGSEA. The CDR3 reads CSVEEGTSGSYNEQFF. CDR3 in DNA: TGCAGCGTTGAAGAGGGGACTAGCGGCTCCTACAATGAGCAGTTCTTC.

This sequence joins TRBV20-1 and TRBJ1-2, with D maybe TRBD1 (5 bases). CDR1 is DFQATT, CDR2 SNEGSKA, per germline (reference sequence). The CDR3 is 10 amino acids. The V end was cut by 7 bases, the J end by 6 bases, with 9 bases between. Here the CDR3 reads CSVGANGYTF. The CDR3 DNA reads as TGCAGTGTTGGGGCAAATGGCTACACCTTC.

In DNA form, the CDR3 reads TGTGCCACCCATCCTCCTACCTACTCCTACAATGAGCAGTTCTTC. Its translation: CATHPPTYSYNEQFF. The chain is built from TRBV24-1 and TRBJ2-1; D is unclear. Trimming left V 9 bases short and J 0 bases short, with 14 bases between. The germline gives CDR1 KGHDR, CDR2 SFDVKD. CDR3 size: 15 residues.

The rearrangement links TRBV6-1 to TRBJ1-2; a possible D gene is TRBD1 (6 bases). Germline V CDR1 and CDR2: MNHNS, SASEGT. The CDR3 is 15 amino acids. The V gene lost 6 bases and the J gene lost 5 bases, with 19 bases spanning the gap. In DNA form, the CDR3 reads TGTGCCAGCAGCGAAAGACAGGCGAAGGGATATGGCTACACCTTC. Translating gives CASSERQAKGYGYTF.

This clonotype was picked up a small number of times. The CDR3 reads CASSYAVDSGNTIYF. CDR3 DNA sequence: TGTGCCAGCAGTTACGCGGTCGACTCTGGAAACACCATATATTTT. The V call is TRBV6-5, the J call TRBJ1-3; D call uncertain. The V end was cut by 2 bases, the J end by 0 bases, with 8 bases between. There are 15 residues in the CDR3. Germline CDR1 reads MNHEY; CDR2 reads SVGAGI.

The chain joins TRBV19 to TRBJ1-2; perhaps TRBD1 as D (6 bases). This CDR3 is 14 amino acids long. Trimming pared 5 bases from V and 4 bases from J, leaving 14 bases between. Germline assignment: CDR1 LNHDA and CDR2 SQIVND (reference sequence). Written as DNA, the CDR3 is TGTGCCAGTAGTTTACCCGGGACACCCTATGGCTACACCTTC. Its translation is CASSLPGTPYGYTF.

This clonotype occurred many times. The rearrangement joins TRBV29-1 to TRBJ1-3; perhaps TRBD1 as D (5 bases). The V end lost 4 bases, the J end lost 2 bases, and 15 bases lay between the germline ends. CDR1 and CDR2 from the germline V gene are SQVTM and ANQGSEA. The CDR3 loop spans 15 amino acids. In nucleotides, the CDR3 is TGCAGCGTTGCCTGGGCCAGGGACCCTGGAAACACCATATATTTT. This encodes CSVAWARDPGNTIYF. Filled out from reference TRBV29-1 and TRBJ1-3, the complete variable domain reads SAVISQKPSRDICQRGTSLTIQCQVDSQVTMMFWYRQQPGQSLTLIATANQGSEATYESGFVIDKFPISRPNLTFSTLTVSNMSPEDSSIYLCSVAWARDPGNTIYFGEGSWLTVV.

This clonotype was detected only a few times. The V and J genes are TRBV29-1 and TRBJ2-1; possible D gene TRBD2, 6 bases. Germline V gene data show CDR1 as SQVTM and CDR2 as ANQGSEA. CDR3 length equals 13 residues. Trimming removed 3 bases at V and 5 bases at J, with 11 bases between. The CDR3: CSVELAADNEQFF. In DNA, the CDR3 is TGCAGCGTTGAGTTAGCGGCCGACAATGAGCAGTTCTTC.

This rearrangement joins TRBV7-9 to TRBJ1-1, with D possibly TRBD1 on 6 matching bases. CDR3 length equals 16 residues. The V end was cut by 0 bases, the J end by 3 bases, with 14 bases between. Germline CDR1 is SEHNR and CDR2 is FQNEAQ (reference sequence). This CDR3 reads CASSLAIGGVDTEAFF. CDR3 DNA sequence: TGTGCCAGCAGCTTAGCGATCGGGGGCGTCGACACTGAAGCTTTCTTT.